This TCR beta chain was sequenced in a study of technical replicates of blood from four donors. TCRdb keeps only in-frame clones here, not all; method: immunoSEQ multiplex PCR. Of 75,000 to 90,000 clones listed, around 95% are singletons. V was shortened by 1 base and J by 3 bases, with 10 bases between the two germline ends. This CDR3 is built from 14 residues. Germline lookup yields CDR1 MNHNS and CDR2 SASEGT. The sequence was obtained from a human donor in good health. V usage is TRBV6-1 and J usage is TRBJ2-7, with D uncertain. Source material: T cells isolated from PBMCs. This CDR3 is CASSEGHDRYEQYF. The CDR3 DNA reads TGTGCCAGCAGTGAAGGACACGATCGCTACGAGCAGTACTTC.